These 5 T cell receptor beta chains came from one sample sequenced in a study of CD8+CD57+ T cells in acquired aplastic anemia. The use of genomic DNA as template underpinned the TCR beta VDJ and CDR3 profiling. Each CDR3 protein is one row after TCRdb ran MiXCR on the reads. The table lists around 230,000 distinct CDR3 sequences, approximately 60% of them singletons. What was sequenced was sorted CD4+, CD8+, or CD8+CD57+ T cells (not recorded which) from PBMCs. Every receptor here comes from a human donor in good health.

In the case of this clonotype: Sequence at one end of the junction differs from germline and may be a read error. J is TRBJ1-1 and V is TRBV19; D uncertain. CDR3 length equals 11 residues. Germline lookup yields CDR1 LNHDA and CDR2 SQIVND (reference sequence). In DNA, the CDR3 is TGTCCCAGTAGTATGCGTTACGAAGCTTTCTTT. Translating it yields CPSSMRYEAFF.

The V and J genes are TRBV2 and TRBJ1-1; D ambiguous. CDR3 size: 14 residues. V lost 3 bases and J lost 2, with 10 bases in between. Germline lookup yields CDR1 SNHLY and CDR2 FYNNEI. CDR3 protein: CASSDARSNTEAFF. Written as DNA, the CDR3 is TGTGCCAGCAGTGACGCACGGTCCAACACTGAAGCTTTCTTT.

The chain joins TRBV27 to TRBJ2-1; D ambiguous. With 7 bases removed from V and 5 bases from J, the gap between germline ends came to 15 bases. CDR3 length equals 14 residues. CDR1 and CDR2 from the germline V gene are MNHEY and SMNVEV (reference sequence). The CDR3, as DNA: TGTGCCAGCACCACGGACGGACCCCACAATGAGCAGTTCTTC. This codes for CASTTDGPHNEQFF.

A word on this clonotype: At one boundary the junction diverges from the germline segment, which might be a read error. The gene calls are TRBV10-3 and TRBJ2-7; TRBD1 agrees at 7 bases. The CDR3 runs to 15 residues. In germline, CDR1 is ENHRY, CDR2 SYGVKD. Here the CDR3 DNA reads TGTGCCAGCAGTGAAGTGGTAGGGGGCGCAAGAGAGCAGTACTTC. This codes for CASSEVVGGAREQYF.

This clonotype has at least ten counts. The V and J genes are TRBV6-5 and TRBJ2-3; D unresolved. The CDR3 contains 10 residues. Trimming pared 8 bases from V and 10 bases from J, leaving 10 bases between. Germline-derived CDR1 and CDR2 are MNHEY and SVGAGI. The CDR3 sequence is CASGVAAQYF. As DNA, the CDR3 is TGTGCCAGCGGGGTGGCGGCGCAGTATTTT.